This T cell receptor (beta chain) was retrieved from a study of human T cells and chemical hapten exposure. On this clonotype itself: Germline and junction disagree at one end, which may indicate a read error.

Time point described: pre-sensitization, week 0. Treatment meaning: therapeutic diphenylcyclopropenone sensitization with weekly scalp DPC. MiXCR was run by TCRdb on the RACE reads, yielding one entry per CDR3 protein. This table holds some 360,000 distinct CDR3 sequences, 5.1% found once. Germline V CDR1 and CDR2: SSHAT, FNYEAQ (reference sequence). CDR3 length: 9 amino acids. The TCR was taken from a woman between 50 and 59 years old with alopecia areata. Some clones in this sample may be carry-over from other donors' samples. V usage is TRBV7-7 and J usage is TRBJ1-2, with a weak D call TRBD1 (5 bases). The material sequenced was whole blood, taken in connection with sensitization to the hapten diphenylcyclopropenone (DPC). The CDR3 DNA follows: TGTGCCAGCAGCCTCCGGGACCTCTTC. It specifies CASSLRDLF.